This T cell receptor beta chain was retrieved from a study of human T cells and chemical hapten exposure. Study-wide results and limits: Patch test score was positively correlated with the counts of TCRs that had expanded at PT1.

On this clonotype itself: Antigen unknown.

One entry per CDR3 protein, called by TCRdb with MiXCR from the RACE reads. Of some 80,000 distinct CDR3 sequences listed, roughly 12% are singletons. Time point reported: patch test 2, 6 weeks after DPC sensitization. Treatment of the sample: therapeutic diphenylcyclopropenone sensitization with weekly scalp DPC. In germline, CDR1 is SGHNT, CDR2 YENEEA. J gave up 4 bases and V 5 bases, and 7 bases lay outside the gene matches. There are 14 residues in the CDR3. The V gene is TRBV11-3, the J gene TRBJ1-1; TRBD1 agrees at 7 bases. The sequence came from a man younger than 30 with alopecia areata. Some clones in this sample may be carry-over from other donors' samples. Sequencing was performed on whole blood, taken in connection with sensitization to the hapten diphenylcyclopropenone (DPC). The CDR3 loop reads CASSAGQRGTEAFF. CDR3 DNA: TGTGCCAGCAGCGCGGGACAGAGAGGCACTGAAGCTTTCTTT.